The entry below gives a single TCR beta chain sequence along with its context. What it recognizes is unknown. This entry comes from a study of blood T cells in healthy people across ages. Primed by a sample-barcoded 5' primer and a J-beta primer mix, a second PCR proceeded for about 6 to 12 cycles. Every cDNA molecule bore a tag from a template-switch adaptor containing 12 random nucleotides. TCRdb reprocessed the 5' RACE reads with MiXCR, giving one entry per CDR3 protein. The sample contains some 1.6 million distinct CDR3 sequences, 30% to 40% of which appear only once. The study's findings and limits: Estimated diversity across one million T cells was deemed an underestimate. The fall in TCR beta diversity per million T cells was roughly linear with age.

Trimming stripped 6 bases from V and 5 bases from J, with 17 bases between. The CDR3 covers 15 residues. Germline V gene sequence: CDR1 MRHNA, CDR2 SNTAGT. The total RNA that was extracted per sample amounted to at least 5 micrograms. The rearrangement uses TRBV6-4 and TRBJ2-1; possibly TRBD2 for D (5 bases). Source material: blood. This receptor was identified in a woman in her 30s in good health. CDR3 coding DNA: TGTGCCAGCAGGCACATAGCGAGAGAGGACAATGAGCAGTTCTTC. It yields the protein CASRHIAREDNEQFF.